This T cell receptor (beta chain) was sequenced during a study of T cells in Graves' hyperthyroidism and ophthalmopathy. Across the study: Staff took peripheral blood when the initial diagnosis was made, before any treatment began.

The CDR3 is 16 residues long. With 3 bases removed from V and 2 bases from J, the gap between germline ends came to 17 bases. The germline CDR1 and CDR2 sequences are KGHSH and LQKENI. In its sample, this clonotype was seen many times. TCR beta CDR3 regions were amplified from RNA. When the TCR CDR3 underwent first-round RT-PCR, the HTBI primer set was used. TCRdb independently ran MiXCR on the multiplex PCR reads; one entry per CDR3 protein. This table holds about 740,000 distinct CDR3 sequences, approximately 15% found once. The clonotype was recovered from a woman under 30 with Graves' hyperthyroidism. The J gene is TRBJ2-7, the V gene TRBV18, with a tentative D call TRBD1 (5 bases). The sample was blood. The CDR3 DNA sequence: TGTGCCAGCTCACCTTCGTCCAGAGACAGACCCTACGAGCAGTACTTC. It is translated as CASSPSSRDRPYEQYF. Complete variable domain (other parts from reference TRBV18 and TRBJ2-7): NAGVMQNPRHLVRRRGQEARLRCSPMKGHSHVYWYRQLPEEGLKFMVYLQKENIIDESGMPKERFSAEFPKEGPSILRIQQVVRGDSAAYFCASSPSSRDRPYEQYFGPGTRLTVT.